The 8 T cell receptor beta chains reported below all come from one sample, sequenced in a study of PD-1 blockade in classical Hodgkin lymphoma. Noted time point: cycle 4 day 1 (C4D1), after more than five weeks of nivolumab. After autologous stem cell transplantation all patients relapsed, and prior brentuximab vedotin exposure differed between cohorts. The CD8+ T cells came from thawed PBMCs through magnetic negative selection. The data were produced by immunoSEQ multiplex PCR, yet TCRdb's version contains in-frame clones alone and is incomplete. The sample has about 9,800 clones, 70% to 80% seen once. Sequencing was performed on CD8+ T cells from blood, taken before the fourth cycle of nivolumab. The receptors were gathered from a human donor with classical Hodgkin lymphoma.

The rearrangement links TRBV2 to TRBJ1-1; D is undetermined. This CDR3 is built from 13 residues. Between the trimmed V and J ends, which lost 5 bases and 1 base, there was a span of 8 bases. CDR1 and CDR2 from the germline V gene are SNHLY and FYNNEI. The CDR3 coding sequence is TGTGCCAGCAGTATTAATGAGAACACTGAAGCTTTCTTT. Translating it yields CASSINENTEAFF.

The J gene is TRBJ1-4, the V gene TRBV7-8, with 12 bases identical to TRBD1. CDR3 length: 16 amino acids. The ends lost 5 bases at V and 7 bases at J; junction bases unmatched: 8. Germline CDR1 is SGHVS and CDR2 is FQNEAQ. CDR3 sequence reads: CASSPEGTGGSEKLFF. DNA of the CDR3: TGTGCCAGCAGCCCCGAGGGGACAGGGGGCAGTGAAAAACTGTTTTTT.

The gene calls are TRBV4-3 and TRBJ2-1; TRBD2 aligns across 9 bases. The CDR3 runs 16 residues. With 2 bases clipped from V and 6 bases from J, the junction kept 8 bases outside the gene matches. Germline values: CDR1 LGHNA, CDR2 YSLEER. The CDR3 DNA reads as TGCGCCAGCAGCCAATCTTATCAGCGGGAGGTCAATGAGCAGTTCTTC. It codes for CASSQSYQREVNEQFF.

The gene calls are TRBV10-2 and TRBJ1-1; D uncertain. Germline assignment: CDR1 WSHSY and CDR2 SAAADI. The CDR3 runs 15 residues. With 2 bases removed from V and 1 base from J, the gap between germline ends came to 11 bases. The CDR3 DNA is TGCGCCAGCAGTGAGCCGGGCGGATCGAACACTGAAGCTTTCTTT. Translated, it gives CASSEPGGSNTEAFF.

In this sample, this clone turned up a few times. The chain links TRBV27 to TRBJ2-1; D possibly corresponds to TRBD1 (5 bases). CDR1 is MNHEY and CDR2 is SMNVEV in the germline V gene (reference sequence). V gave up 8 bases and J gave up 4 bases, with 12 bases separating them. The CDR3 covers 13 residues. CDR3 bases: TGTGCCAGCGGGAACCAGGGTTACAATGAGCAGTTCTTC. Its protein is CASGNQGYNEQFF.

The chain recombines TRBV9 with TRBJ2-1; D ambiguous. The germline V gene has CDR1 SGDLS and CDR2 YYNGEE. Trimming removed 0 bases at V and 1 base at J, with 11 bases between. This CDR3 has 16 residues. CDR3 bases: TGTGCCAGCAGCGTAGGACTTTCTCAGTCCTACAATGAGCAGTTCTTC. Translating it yields CASSVGLSQSYNEQFF.

This clone was seen just once. This chain uses TRBV30 with TRBJ1-1; 12 bases agree with TRBD1. The germline V gene has CDR1 GTSNPN and CDR2 SVGIG (reference sequence). The junction had 4 bases not matched to a gene; V was cut back by 4 bases and J by 4 bases. This CDR3 region has 14 residues. In DNA, the CDR3 is TGTGCCTGGACCAGGGACAGGGGGCCCACTGAAGCTTTCTTT. This translates into CAWTRDRGPTEAFF.

The chain couples TRBV18 to TRBJ2-1; weak D call: TRBD2 (5 bases). Germline-derived CDR1 and CDR2 are KGHSH and LQKENI. This CDR3 is 15 amino acids long. V was pared by 0 bases and J by 9 bases, with 15 bases between. The chain's CDR3 is CASSPPPGLSSEQFF. CDR3 DNA: TGTGCCAGCTCACCACCACCCGGACTCTCGAGTGAGCAGTTCTTC.